These 16 T cell receptor beta chains originate from one sample sequenced in a study of blood T cell repertoires in COVID-19. Sequenced by immunoSEQ multiplex PCR; TCRdb stores in-frame clones only, minus some. The sample has fewer than 350,000 clones, under 90% seen once. The sample consisted of PBMCs or T cells enriched from blood (not recorded which). The source is a man aged 60 to 69 who had recovered from COVID-19.

This clone occurred once. The chain uses TRBV10-3 and TRBJ2-5; 11 bases fit TRBD2. The CDR3 is made up of 20 amino acids. CDR1 is ENHRY and CDR2 is SYGVKD in the germline V gene. The V and J ends lost 7 bases and 5 bases, in that order; junction bases with no gene match: 24. The CDR3 protein is CAIKGQATDLAGGPRETQYF. The CDR3 DNA sequence: TGTGCCATCAAGGGACAGGCGACCGACCTAGCGGGAGGACCCAGGGAGACCCAGTACTTC.

The V and J genes are TRBV23-1 and TRBJ2-3; D unclear. TRBV23-1 counts as an open reading frame of uncertain function. Trimming shortened V by 4 bases and J by 4 bases, and 18 bases separated the two germline ends. This CDR3 spans 16 amino acids. CDR3 loop: CASSPRTGYVADTQYF. CDR3 nucleotide sequence: TGCGCCAGCAGTCCCCGAACCGGGTACGTTGCAGATACGCAGTATTTT.

The rearrangement links TRBV7-3 to TRBJ2-2, with D tentatively TRBD2 (6 bases). The germline V gene encodes CDR1 SGHTA and CDR2 FQGTGA. Trimming shortened V by 0 bases and J by 8 bases, and 10 bases separated the two germline ends. CDR3 length: 14 residues. The CDR3 region has the DNA TGTGCCAGCAGCTTAACCGGGAGCGCAGGGGAGCTGTTTTTT. This gives the protein CASSLTGSAGELFF.

The chain links TRBV7-9 to TRBJ2-7; 12 positions match TRBD2. Germline V gene lookup returns CDR1 SEHNR and CDR2 FQNEAQ (reference sequence). With 3 bases clipped from V and 3 bases from J, the junction kept 3 bases outside the gene matches. The CDR3 length is 15 residues. Here the CDR3 DNA reads TGTGCCAGCAGCTTGGCGACTAGCGGGAGCTACGAGCAGTACTTC. Encoded protein: CASSLATSGSYEQYF.

The rearrangement links TRBV28 to TRBJ2-1; 7 nucleotides match TRBD2. The trim removed 4 bases at V and 0 bases at J, leaving 6 bases unmatched. Germline V gene lookup returns CDR1 MDHEN and CDR2 SYDVKM. CDR3 length: 16 amino acids. CDR3: CASSSLAANSYNEQFF. The CDR3 bases are TGTGCCAGCAGTTCGCTAGCGGCCAACTCCTACAATGAGCAGTTCTTC. Using reference TRBV28 and TRBJ2-1 for the parts outside the CDR3, the full variable domain is DVKVTQSSRYLVKRTGEKVFLECVQDMDHENMFWYRQDPGLGLRLIYFSYDVKMKEKGDIPEGYSVSREKKERFSLILESASTNQTSMYLCASSSLAANSYNEQFFGPGTRLTVL.

This chain uses TRBV18 with TRBJ1-5; TRBD1 might be the D (5 bases). This CDR3 contains 15 residues. V lost 3 bases to trimming and J lost 2 bases, with 11 bases between them. The germline gives CDR1 KGHSH, CDR2 LQKENI. DNA of the CDR3: TGTGCCAGCTCACCGACCGACAGCGGCAATCAGCCCCAGCATTTT. Residues: CASSPTDSGNQPQHF.

This clone appeared once. The chain combines TRBV11-2 with TRBJ2-7; D is unclear. Trimming stripped 1 base from V and 0 bases from J, with 7 bases between. The CDR3 runs to 14 residues. Germline CDR1 and CDR2: SGHAT and FQNNGV. CDR3 sequence (DNA): TGTGCCAGCAGCTTAGGGCGAGGCTCCTACGAGCAGTACTTC. It translates to CASSLGRGSYEQYF.

V usage is TRBV7-4 and J usage is TRBJ1-5, with D hard to call. Trimming took off 2 bases at V and 11 bases at J, with 4 bases between the two ends. CDR3 length: 10 residues. Germline CDR1 SGHVT, CDR2 SQSDAQ. This CDR3 reads CASSLYAQHF. The DNA of the CDR3 is TGTGCCAGCAGCTTATATGCCCAGCATTTT.

J is TRBJ1-6 and V is TRBV9; maybe TRBD1 (6 bases). In germline, CDR1 is SGDLS, CDR2 YYNGEE. The CDR3 consists of 12 residues. Trimming took off 4 bases at V and 8 bases at J, with 7 bases between the two ends. CDR3 DNA: TGTGCCAGCAGCAACAGGGATTCACCCCTCCACTTT. Its protein product is CASSNRDSPLHF.

The genes are TRBV12-2 and TRBJ2-5; TRBD1, the table's D call, was not compared with the DNA. TRBV12-2 has pseudogene status. The CDR3 spans 14 residues. CDR3: CASRGRDSQETQYF. The CDR3 DNA reads as TGTGCAAGTCGCGGTCGGGACAGTCAAGAGACCCAGTACTTC.

The J gene is TRBJ2-1, the V gene TRBV9; 9 bases map to TRBD2. Looked up from germline, CDR1 is SGDLS and CDR2 is YYNGEE. J was trimmed by 2 bases and V by 1 base; bases with no gene match: 4. The CDR3 runs to 16 residues. This CDR3 reads CASSVIASGTYNEQFF. DNA of the CDR3: TGTGCCAGCAGCGTAATAGCTAGCGGGACCTACAATGAGCAGTTCTTC.

This chain connects TRBV28 to TRBJ2-2, with 9 bases identical to TRBD2. V shed 6 bases and J 6 bases; nucleotides not matched to a gene: 14. Germline V CDR1 and CDR2: MDHEN, SYDVKM. The CDR3 spans 17 residues. The CDR3 DNA reads as TGTGCCAGCAGGTCCCGTGGGACTAGCTTTTCTCCCGGGGAGCTGTTTTTT. This translates into CASRSRGTSFSPGELFF.

The chain carries TRBV4-1 and TRBJ2-2; the D gene is possibly TRBD1 (6 bases). The CDR3 spans 14 residues. Germline V gene lookup returns CDR1 MGHRA and CDR2 YSYEKL. V dropped 5 bases and J dropped 1 base, with 8 bases sitting between them. CDR3 nucleotide sequence: TGCGCCAGCAGCGTGACAGGGAACACCGGGGAGCTGTTTTTT. Its protein product is CASSVTGNTGELFF.

The V gene is TRBV27, the J gene TRBJ2-2; tentative D call: TRBD1 (6 bases). The germline V gene has CDR1 MNHEY and CDR2 SMNVEV (reference sequence). The CDR3 has 14 amino acids. V lost 4 bases and J lost 4, with 10 bases in between. CDR3 nucleotides: TGTGCCAGCAGTTGGGGGCGGATCACCGGGGAGCTGTTTTTT. Amino acid sequence: CASSWGRITGELFF.

The chain has TRBV19 and TRBJ1-4; 7 bases align to TRBD1. The germline V gene has CDR1 LNHDA and CDR2 SQIVND (reference sequence). The CDR3 loop spans 15 amino acids. V lost 8 bases and J lost 3; bases outside the gene matches: 9. CDR3 residues: CASRDRDSANEKLFF. The CDR3 nucleotides are TGTGCCAGTCGCGACCGGGACAGTGCTAATGAAAAACTGTTTTTT.

The chain joins TRBV6-5 to TRBJ2-1; TRBD2 aligns across 8 bases. This CDR3 comprises 14 residues. The germline V gene encodes CDR1 MNHEY and CDR2 SVGAGI. J lost 9 bases, V lost 4 bases, and 8 bases had no gene match. The CDR3 DNA reads TGTGCCAGCAGTTTCCCCGGGAGGGGGAGTGAGCAGTTCTTC. It codes for CASSFPGRGSEQFF.